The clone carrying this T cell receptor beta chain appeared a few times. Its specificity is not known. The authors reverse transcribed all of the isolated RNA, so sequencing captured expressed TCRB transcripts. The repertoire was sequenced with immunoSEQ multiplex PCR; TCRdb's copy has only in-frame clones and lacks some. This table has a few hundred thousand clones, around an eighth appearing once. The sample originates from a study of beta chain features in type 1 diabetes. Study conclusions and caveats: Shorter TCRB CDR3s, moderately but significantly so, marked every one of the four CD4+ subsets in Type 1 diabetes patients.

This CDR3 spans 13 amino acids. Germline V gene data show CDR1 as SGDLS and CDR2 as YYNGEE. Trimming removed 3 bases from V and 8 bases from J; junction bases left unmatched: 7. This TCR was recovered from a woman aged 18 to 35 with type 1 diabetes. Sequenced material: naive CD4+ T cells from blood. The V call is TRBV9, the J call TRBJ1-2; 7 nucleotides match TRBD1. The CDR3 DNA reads TGTGCCAGCAGCGCCCGGACAGGTCACGGCTACACCTTC. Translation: CASSARTGHGYTF.